This T cell receptor (beta chain) stems from a study of shared clonotypes between healthy human individuals. Every subset had its genomic DNA shared out evenly among several immunoSEQ plates. Authors' analysis steps: Junction-only sequences without quality scores were provided by ImmunoSEQ, so filtering was different. Sequencing was performed with immunoSEQ multiplex PCR; in TCRdb, only in-frame clones are kept and a portion is missing. V, J and clone size derive from that table, while D and trimming were established from the DNA sequence. There are 450,000 to 500,000 clones in the sample; 70% to 85% occur only once, and more than 10% lies in the top ten. Donors were healthy HIV-negative adults without recent acute infections or vaccinations. Only Caucasian adults living in Nashville, Tennessee made up the donor group. This CDR3 has 13 residues. Germline assignment: CDR1 MDHEN and CDR2 SYDVKM. Between the trimmed V and J ends, which lost 6 bases and 1 base, there was a span of 6 bases.

The sequence was collected from a woman aged 40 to 50 in good health. Some clones in this sample may be carry-over from other donors' samples. This sequence joins TRBV28 and TRBJ2-2; D ambiguous. The sequenced sample consisted of PBMCs. The CDR3 spells CASRTRNTGELFF. The CDR3 nucleotides are TGTGCCAGCAGAACCAGGAACACCGGGGAGCTGTTTTTT.